This is a list of T cell receptor beta chains from one sample in a study of T cell clonotyping in hematopoietic cell transplantation. The data were produced by immunoSEQ multiplex PCR, yet TCRdb's version contains in-frame clones alone and is incomplete. In the table there are approximately 11,000 clones, around 90% of which are singletons. Sequenced: peripheral blood mononuclear cells. The receptors come from a woman in her forties or fifties in good health. Some clones in this sample may be carry-over from other donors' samples. CDR3s include the opening cysteine and the closing phenylalanine or tryptophan. A D gene is named only where the DNA matches it firmly.

.	14	TRBV7-3	TRBJ1-1	TGTGCCAGCAGCTTAAGTGGGGGTCTCACTGAAGCTTTCTTT	CASSLSGGLTEAFF
TRBD1	15	TRBV30	TRBJ1-5	TGTGCCTGGCGACCGACAGGGAAAGGGAATCAGCCCCAGCATTTT	CAWRPTGKGNQPQHF
TRBD2	17	TRBV9	TRBJ2-3	TGTGCCAGCAGCCCCCGGACTAGCGGGGATGGTGGAGATACGCAGTATTTT	CASSPRTSGDGGDTQYF
TRBD1	16	TRBV5-4	TRBJ1-1	TGTGCCAGCAGCGGGCAGACAGGGGGCGCGGGGACTGAAGCTTTCTTT	CASSGQTGGAGTEAFF
.	10	TRBV20-1	TRBJ2-5	TGCAGAGGGGGGCGGGAGACCCAGTACTTC	CRGGRETQYF
TRBD2	15	TRBV9	TRBJ2-3	TGTGCCAGCAGCGTATACGAGCGGGGGGCAGATACGCAGTATTTT	CASSVYERGADTQYF
.	14	TRBV5-1	TRBJ1-1	TGCGCCAGCAGCTTGCTTGGGGCGGGCACTGAAGCTTTCTTT	CASSLLGAGTEAFF
.	15	TRBV7-7	TRBJ2-5	TGTGCTAGCAGCTTAGGTCGGACGTACCAAGAGACCCAGTACTTC	CASSLGRTYQETQYF
.	12	TRBV4-1	TRBJ1-2	TGCGCTCAGGGATTAGCTAACTATGGCTACACCTTC	CAQGLANYGYTF
.	12	TRBV30	TRBJ1-2	TGTGCCTGGAGCCTCGAAACGGGTGGCTACACCTTC	CAWSLETGGYTF
TRBD1	15	TRBV28	TRBJ1-2	TGTGCCAGCAGTGCCTCAACAGGGGGCTTTGAGGGCTACACCTTC	CASSASTGGFEGYTF
.	14	TRBV30	TRBJ1-5	TGTGCCTGGAGTGCGGGGGGAGGTAATCAGCCCCAGCATTTT	CAWSAGGGNQPQHF